These T cell receptor beta chains were read from a single sample in a study of blood T cell repertoires in COVID-19. Produced via immunoSEQ multiplex PCR; TCRdb's table is partial and in-frame only. The table records 93,000 or so clones, 80% to 90% of them present only once. The sample consisted of peripheral blood. The receptors originated from a woman aged 60-70 years with acute or convalescent COVID-19. Both conserved end residues are trimmed from each CDR3.

V	J	length	CDR3
TRBV6-5	TRBJ2-1	12	ASSLASAFDEQF
TRBV6-5	TRBJ2-1	12	ASSYPGLANEQF
TRBV7-6	TRBJ2-3	16	ASSLTSGGISSTDTQY
TRBV12-5	TRBJ1-1	14	ASGSGQGAMNTEAF
TRBV7-3	TRBJ2-7	12	ASSFSGLAGEQY
TRBV4-1	TRBJ1-4	12	ASSWTGVNEKLF
TRBV11-2	TRBJ1-1	13	ASSFMGQGITEAF
TRBV27	TRBJ2-3	14	ASSSVAGGGGNTQY
TRBV10-1	TRBJ2-4	12	ASSEGGPKNIQY
TRBV6-6	TRBJ2-1	15	ASSPRAVLAGYNEQF
TRBV19	TRBJ2-2	10	ASRGGTGELF
TRBV3-1/TRBV3-2	TRBJ2-5	10	ASSLILETQY
TRBV29-1	TRBJ2-3	11	SSARGSTDTQY
TRBV5-1	TRBJ2-2	13	ASSLTAGETGELF
TRBV28	TRBJ2-3	10	ASSTPTDTQY
TRBV7-9	TRBJ1-2	13	ASTPGVGGNYGYT
TRBV18	TRBJ1-6	14	ASSPPSAGGNSPLH
TRBV7-2	TRBJ1-1	13	ASSLGGQGQTEAF
TRBV6-6	TRBJ2-5	12	ASSYSSLAGTQY
TRBV7-3	TRBJ2-3	12	ASSPIAGADTQY
TRBV24-1	TRBJ2-2	12	ATSDSDYTGELF
TRBV9	TRBJ2-6	13	ASSVDGSGANVLT
TRBV27	TRBJ2-1	13	ASSSSLSSYNEQF
TRBV30	TRBJ2-1	13	AWRPLAGGYNEQF
TRBV29-1	TRBJ1-5	11	SAAAASNQPQH
TRBV6-5	TRBJ2-4	13	ASNSRLAGGNIQY
TRBV24-1	TRBJ1-4	13	ATSDSSDILGKLF
TRBV5-1	TRBJ1-4	11	ASHRGVNEKLF